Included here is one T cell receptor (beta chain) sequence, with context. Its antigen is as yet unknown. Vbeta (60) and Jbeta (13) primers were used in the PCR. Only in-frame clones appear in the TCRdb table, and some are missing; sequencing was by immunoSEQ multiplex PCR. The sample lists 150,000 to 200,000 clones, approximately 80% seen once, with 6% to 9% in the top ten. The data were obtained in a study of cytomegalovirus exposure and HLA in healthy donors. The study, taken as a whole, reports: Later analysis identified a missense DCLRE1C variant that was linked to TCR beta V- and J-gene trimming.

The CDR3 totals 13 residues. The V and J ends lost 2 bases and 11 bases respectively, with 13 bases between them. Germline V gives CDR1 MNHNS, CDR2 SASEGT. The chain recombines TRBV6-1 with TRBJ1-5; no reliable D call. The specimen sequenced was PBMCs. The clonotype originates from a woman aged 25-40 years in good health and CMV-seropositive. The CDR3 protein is CASSEPSLRSQHF. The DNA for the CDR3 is TGTGCCAGCAGTGAACCCTCCCTCAGGTCCCAGCATTTT.